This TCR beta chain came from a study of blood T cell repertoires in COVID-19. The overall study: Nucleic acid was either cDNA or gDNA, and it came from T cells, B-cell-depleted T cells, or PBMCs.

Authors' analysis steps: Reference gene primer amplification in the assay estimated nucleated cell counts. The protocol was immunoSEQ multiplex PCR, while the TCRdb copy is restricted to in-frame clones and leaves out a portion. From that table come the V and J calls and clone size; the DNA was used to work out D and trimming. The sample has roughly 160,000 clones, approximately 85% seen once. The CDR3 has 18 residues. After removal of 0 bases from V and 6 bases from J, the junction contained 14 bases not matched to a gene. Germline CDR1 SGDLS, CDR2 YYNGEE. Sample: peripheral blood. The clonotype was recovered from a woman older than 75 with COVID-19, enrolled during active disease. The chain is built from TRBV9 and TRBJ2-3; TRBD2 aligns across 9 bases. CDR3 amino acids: CASSVGLRLAGLVDTQYF. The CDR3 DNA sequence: TGTGCCAGCAGCGTAGGACTTAGGCTAGCGGGGCTGGTGGATACGCAGTATTTT. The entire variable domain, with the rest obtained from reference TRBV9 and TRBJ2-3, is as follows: DSGVTQTPKHLITATGQRVTLRCSPRSGDLSVYWYQQSLDQGLQFLIQYYNGEERAKGNILERFSAQQFPDLHSELNLSSLELGDSALYFCASSVGLRLAGLVDTQYFGPGTRLTVL.